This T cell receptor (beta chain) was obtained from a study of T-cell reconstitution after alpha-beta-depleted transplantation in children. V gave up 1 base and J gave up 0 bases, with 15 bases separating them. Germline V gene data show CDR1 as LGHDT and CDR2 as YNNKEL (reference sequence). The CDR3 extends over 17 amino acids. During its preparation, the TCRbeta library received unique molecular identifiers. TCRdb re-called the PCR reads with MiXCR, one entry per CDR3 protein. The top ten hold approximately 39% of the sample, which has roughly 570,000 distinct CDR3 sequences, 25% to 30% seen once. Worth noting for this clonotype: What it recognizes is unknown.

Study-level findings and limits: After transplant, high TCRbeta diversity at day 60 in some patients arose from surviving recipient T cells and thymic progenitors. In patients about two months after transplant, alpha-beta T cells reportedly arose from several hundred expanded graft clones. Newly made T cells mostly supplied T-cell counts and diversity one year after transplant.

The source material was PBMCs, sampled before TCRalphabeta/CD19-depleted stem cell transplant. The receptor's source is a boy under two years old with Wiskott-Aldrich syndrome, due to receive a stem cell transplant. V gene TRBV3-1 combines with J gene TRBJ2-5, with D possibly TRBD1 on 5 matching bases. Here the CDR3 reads CASSQGGSAGYQETQYF. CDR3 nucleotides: TGTGCCAGCAGCCAAGGGGGATCGGCAGGGTACCAAGAGACCCAGTACTTC.